This T cell receptor (beta chain) is drawn from a study of human CD8 memory T cell subsets. Worth noting for this clonotype: Antigen: not known.

Overall study results and limits: The stem-like memory and precursor exhausted T cell populations displayed similarly high diversity, which was not the case for effector memory cells. There were indications from Chao1 estimates that stem-like memory T cells were more diverse than precursor exhausted T cells. Apart from T cell receptor beta chains, no chains were sequenced in the study. The stem-like memory T cell repertoire shared very little with the precursor exhausted T cell repertoire.

Investigators built TCR beta libraries using UMI-labeled 5' RACE. TCRdb reprocessed the 5' RACE reads; each CDR3 protein has one entry and no DNA is given. In all, the sample yields about 7,300 distinct CDR3 sequences. The identity of TPEX cells was that of CCR7+ PD-1+ TIGIT+ early memory CD8+ T cells with exhausted-like traits. This CDR3 spans 15 amino acids. Looked up from germline, CDR1 is SNHLY and CDR2 is FYNNEI. The clonotype comes from a human donor in good health. The chain employs TRBV2 and TRBJ2-1. The sequenced sample was CD8+ T cells from PBMCs. The CDR3 reads CASSEQRYSYNEQFF.